These 27 T cell receptor beta chains were sequenced from one sample in a study of blood T cell repertoires in COVID-19. Sequenced by immunoSEQ multiplex PCR; TCRdb stores in-frame clones only, minus some. The data contain some 250,000 clones, 70% to 90% of them singletons. The sequenced material came from peripheral blood. Receptor source: a man between 60 and 70 years old with acute or convalescent COVID-19.

The chain employs TRBV28 and TRBJ1-2; 8 bases line up with TRBD1. CDR1 and CDR2 from the germline V gene are MDHEN and SYDVKM. Trimming at V came to 7 bases and at J to 8 bases, leaving 9 bases not matched to a gene. The CDR3 spans 13 residues. In nucleotides, the CDR3 is TGTGCCAGCAACACCCCCGACAGGGGCGGCTACACCTTC. Protein sequence: CASNTPDRGGYTF.

V and J are TRBV5-6 and TRBJ2-2; a weak D match, TRBD1 (6 bases). The germline V and J ends were trimmed by 3 bases and 4 bases, with 13 bases remaining between them. Germline lookup yields CDR1 SGHDT and CDR2 YYEEEE. This CDR3 contains 15 residues. The CDR3 spells CASSSRGRRTGELFF. The CDR3 bases are TGTGCCAGCAGCTCCAGGGGAAGGCGCACCGGGGAGCTGTTTTTT.

This clone was detected only a few times. This chain links TRBV7-2 with TRBJ2-7; TRBD1 matches 11 bases. CDR1 and CDR2 from the germline V gene are SGHTA and FQGNSA. CDR3 length equals 17 residues. V gave up 3 bases and J gave up 4 bases; unmatched junction bases: 11. The CDR3 DNA reads as TGTGCCAGCAGCTTGGGGAAGTCGGGACAGGGGGTGTACGAGCAGTACTTC. Its translation is CASSLGKSGQGVYEQYF.

The chain recombines TRBV9 with TRBJ2-1; 8 nucleotides line up with TRBD1. Germline CDR1 and CDR2: SGDLS and YYNGEE. The CDR3 length is 17 residues. V dropped 1 base and J dropped 4; count of bases not matched to a gene: 10. For the CDR3, the DNA is TGTGCCAGCAGCGTACGTTCCGACAGGGGTTTTTACAATGAGCAGTTCTTC. Protein sequence: CASSVRSDRGFYNEQFF.

The chain combines TRBV11-3 with TRBJ2-5; 9 bases agree with TRBD1. V was pared by 5 bases and J by 5 bases, with 3 bases of the junction left unmatched. The germline CDR1 and CDR2 sequences are SGHNT and YENEEA. There are 13 residues in the CDR3. CDR3 sequence reads: CASSRQGVETQYF. CDR3 nucleotides: TGTGCCAGCAGCCGACAGGGGGTGGAGACCCAGTACTTC. The full variable domain, completed using reference TRBV11-3 and TRBJ2-5, is EAGVVQSPRYKIIEKKQPVAFWCNPISGHNTLYWYLQNLGQGPELLIRYENEEAVDDSQLPKDRFSAERLKGVDSTLKIQPAELGDSAVYLCASSRQGVETQYFGPGTRLLVL.

The V gene is TRBV7-3, the J gene TRBJ1-2; 8 bases are shared with TRBD1. CDR3 length equals 15 residues. The germline V gene encodes CDR1 SGHTA and CDR2 FQGTGA. V was clipped by 5 bases and J by 2 bases; unmatched bases: 7. For the CDR3, the DNA is TGTGCCAGCAGCATAGGACAGGGAGGCAACTATGGCTACACCTTC. Its translation: CASSIGQGGNYGYTF.

V usage is TRBV10-3 and J usage is TRBJ2-3, with 8 bases fitting TRBD2. The trim removed 3 bases at V and 1 base at J, leaving 3 bases unmatched. The V gene's germline CDR1 is ENHRY and CDR2 SYGVKD. This CDR3 has 15 residues. The CDR3 coding sequence is TGTGCCATCAGTGACGGGACTAGAGGCACAGATACGCAGTATTTT. Protein sequence: CAISDGTRGTDTQYF.

The chain recombines TRBV12-3 or TRBV12-4 with TRBJ1-2, with unresolved D. The V end lost 3 bases, the J end lost 10 bases, and 15 bases lay between the germline ends. The CDR3 has 13 residues. DNA for the CDR3: TGTGCCAGCAGTTTGGTCAGGAAAACGTCCTACACCTTC. Its protein product is CASSLVRKTSYTF.

The rearrangement uses TRBV28 and TRBJ1-6; no firm D call. The germline gives CDR1 MDHEN, CDR2 SYDVKM. There are 12 residues in the CDR3. V gave up 6 bases and J gave up 6 bases, with 6 bases separating them. The CDR3: CASRRLNSPLHF. DNA for the CDR3: TGTGCCAGCAGGCGGCTTAATTCACCCCTCCACTTT.

The rearrangement joins TRBV19 to TRBJ1-6; 8 positions agree with TRBD1. The CDR3 sequence is 13 residues long. From germline, CDR1 is LNHDA and CDR2 SQIVND (reference sequence). Trimming removed 9 bases from V and 8 bases from J; junction bases left unmatched: 6. CDR3 sequence: CASLGQGHSPLHF. CDR3 DNA: TGTGCCAGCCTTGGACAGGGACATTCACCCCTCCACTTT.

In this sample, this clone turned up many times. The chain uses TRBV5-1 and TRBJ2-4, with 7 bases fitting TRBD2. The CDR3 covers 14 residues. Germline CDR1 is SGHRS and CDR2 is YFSETQ. V lost 4 bases to trimming and J lost 0 bases; unmatched junction nucleotides: 1. The CDR3 loop is CASSPGGAKNIQYF. The DNA of the CDR3 is TGCGCCAGCAGCCCGGGGGGAGCCAAAAACATTCAGTACTTC.

The V gene is TRBV19, the J gene TRBJ1-6; 8 bases line up with TRBD1. The trim removed 4 bases at V and 11 bases at J, leaving 7 bases unmatched. Germline lookup yields CDR1 LNHDA and CDR2 SQIVND (reference sequence). CDR3 length: 14 residues. The CDR3 region has the DNA TGTGCCAGTAGTACCGGACAGGGTGTACCACCCCTCCACTTT. Translation gives CASSTGQGVPPLHF.

The chain joins TRBV3-1 (or the pseudogene TRBV3-2) to TRBJ1-2, with 9 bases aligning to TRBD1. The CDR3 loop spans 15 amino acids. After removal of 2 bases from V and 8 bases from J, the junction contained 9 bases not matched to a gene. Germline-derived CDR1 and CDR2 are LGHDT and YNNKEL (reference sequence). CDR3 protein: CASSQIPGQGYGYTF. The CDR3 region has the DNA TGTGCCAGCAGCCAAATCCCGGGACAGGGTTACGGCTACACCTTC.

V is TRBV6-2 or TRBV6-3 and J is TRBJ2-5; D is uncertain. This CDR3 is 14 amino acids long. Germline V lookup: CDR1 MNHEY, CDR2 SVGEGT. V lost 5 bases to trimming and J lost 0 bases, with 10 bases between them. CDR3 residues: CASSDIGYQETQYF. The CDR3 coding sequence is TGTGCCAGCAGTGACATTGGGTACCAAGAGACCCAGTACTTC.

The chain combines TRBV5-1 with TRBJ2-1, with 10 bases fitting TRBD2. This CDR3 is 15 amino acids long. The V gene end was trimmed by 3 bases and the J gene end by 1 base; junction bases not matched to a gene: 1. CDR1 SGHRS and CDR2 YFSETQ come from the germline V gene. The CDR3 loop is CASSSSGSSYNEQFF. The CDR3 coding sequence is TGCGCCAGCAGCTCTAGCGGGAGTTCCTACAATGAGCAGTTCTTC.

The rearrangement uses TRBV6-5 and TRBJ2-3; D might be TRBD2 (6 bases). The germline V gene encodes CDR1 MNHEY and CDR2 SVGAGI. Trimming removed 2 bases at V and 0 bases at J, with 9 bases between. The length of the CDR3 is 15 residues. This CDR3 reads CASSYVAGSTDTQYF. DNA for the CDR3: TGTGCCAGCAGTTACGTGGCGGGAAGCACAGATACGCAGTATTTT.

V gene TRBV9 combines with J gene TRBJ2-3; D is undetermined. The CDR3 consists of 14 residues. V was pared by 2 bases and J by 4 bases, with 11 bases between. The germline V gene has CDR1 SGDLS and CDR2 YYNGEE. The CDR3 nucleotides read TGTGCCAGCAGCGTCAGCTTGGAGCCAGATACGCAGTATTTT. Translated: CASSVSLEPDTQYF.

The chain carries TRBV4-3 and TRBJ1-1; perhaps TRBD1 as D (5 bases). V gave up 0 bases and J gave up 3 bases, with 8 bases separating them. The germline V gene has CDR1 LGHNA and CDR2 YSLEER. CDR3 length: 14 amino acids. The chain's CDR3 is CASSQDIGDTEAFF. The CDR3 bases are TGCGCCAGCAGCCAAGATATAGGGGACACTGAAGCTTTCTTT.

V usage is TRBV6-5 and J usage is TRBJ1-1; TRBD1 is a possible D gene (6 bases). Germline V gene lookup returns CDR1 MNHEY and CDR2 SVGAGI. V was pared by 6 bases and J by 7 bases, with 15 bases between. CDR3 size: 13 residues. The CDR3 DNA reads as TGTGCCAGCAGCAAAGGGGGGGCCCTTGAAGCTTTCTTT. Its translation: CASSKGGALEAFF.

The rearrangement joins TRBV30 to TRBJ2-5; TRBD2 might be the D (6 bases). The CDR3 sequence is 11 residues long. Between the trimmed V and J ends, which lost 1 base and 13 bases, there was a span of 13 bases. Per the germline V gene, CDR1 is GTSNPN and CDR2 is SVGIG (reference sequence). The CDR3 DNA reads as TGTGCCTGGAGTGAGGGACTTCCCGTGTACTTC. Translated, it gives CAWSEGLPVYF.

The gene calls are TRBV7-2 and TRBJ1-2; D may be TRBD1 (5 bases). The CDR3 totals 16 residues. V lost 3 bases, J lost 4 bases, and 18 bases lay in between. CDR1 and CDR2 from the germline V gene are SGHTA and FQGNSA. The CDR3 loop is CASSLSGGDPVYGYTF. CDR3 nucleotides: TGTGCCAGCAGCTTGTCCGGGGGTGATCCTGTCTATGGCTACACCTTC.

V gene TRBV3-1 (or the pseudogene TRBV3-2) combines with J gene TRBJ2-5; D not resolved. Germline CDR1 and CDR2: LGHDT and YNNKEL (reference sequence). With 0 bases removed from V and 5 bases from J, the gap between germline ends came to 10 bases. The CDR3 is 14 residues long. CDR3 sequence: CASSQDSGGETQYF. The CDR3 DNA sequence: TGTGCCAGCAGCCAAGATTCAGGTGGGGAGACCCAGTACTTC.

The chain combines TRBV19 with TRBJ1-1; D perhaps matches TRBD1 (6 bases). The CDR3 is made up of 12 amino acids. Germline V gives CDR1 LNHDA, CDR2 SQIVND (reference sequence). Trimming left V 3 bases short and J 8 bases short, with 10 bases between. CDR3 in amino acids: CASSIRQAEAFF. The CDR3 coding sequence is TGTGCCAGTAGTATTAGACAGGCCGAAGCTTTCTTT.

The chain uses TRBV28 and TRBJ2-3; TRBD2 matches at 12 bases. The CDR3 extends over 17 amino acids. Germline trimming cut 6 bases from V and 2 bases from J; bases unmatched to any gene: 9. The germline V gene encodes CDR1 MDHEN and CDR2 SYDVKM. CDR3 nucleotide sequence: TGTGCCAGCAGCCGAAGACTAGCGGGAGAGAACACAGATACGCAGTATTTT. This codes for CASSRRLAGENTDTQYF.

The chain couples TRBV15 to TRBJ2-7; D is uncertain. Germline CDR1 and CDR2: LNHNV and YYDKDF (reference sequence). This CDR3 is built from 14 residues. V was clipped by 6 bases and J by 2 bases, with 14 bases between them. In nucleotides, the CDR3 is TGTGCCACCAGGGGTGTGGAGAGACCCTACGAGCAGTACTTC. This encodes CATRGVERPYEQYF.

The gene calls are TRBV10-3 and TRBJ2-7; TRBD1 is a possible D gene (5 bases). V was shortened by 0 bases and J by 4 bases, with 13 bases between the two germline ends. The germline V gene has CDR1 ENHRY and CDR2 SYGVKD. The CDR3 is 15 amino acids. CDR3 DNA: TGTGCCATCAGTGAGTCTCAGGGTTCCCGGTACGAGCAGTACTTC. Translating gives CAISESQGSRYEQYF.

The rearrangement joins TRBV12-3 or TRBV12-4 to TRBJ1-1; D not certain. The CDR3 loop spans 11 amino acids. The V and J ends lost 6 bases and 4 bases respectively, with 6 bases between them. CDR3 coding DNA: TGTGCCAGCAGCACAGTCACTGAAGCTTTCTTT. It codes for CASSTVTEAFF.